What follows are 4 T cell receptor beta chains derived from one specimen sequenced in a study of naive and memory T cell subsets. Four PCR rounds used nested alpha and beta constant region primers plus the SP2 primer. In TCRdb, the UMI-ligation and nested PCR reads were re-called with MiXCR into one record per CDR3 protein. The sample shows about 26,000 distinct CDR3 sequences, roughly 5.2% of them seen only once. An oligonucleotide containing a UMI was ligated to the 3' end of TCR cDNA. The sample consisted of blood. These receptors all stem from an adult in good health.

This clonotype was observed many times. The chain has TRBV6-2 or TRBV6-3 and TRBJ2-5; no clear D gene. This CDR3 has 14 residues. CDR1 is MNHEY, CDR2 SVGEGT, per germline. V was trimmed by 3 bases and J by 0 bases, leaving 8 bases between them. CDR3 loop: CASSYRSNQETQYF. The DNA for the CDR3 is TGTGCCAGCAGTTATCGGAGTAACCAAGAGACCCAGTACTTC.

This clonotype was detected a few times. CDR3 amino acids: CASSFAPGANVLTF. For the CDR3, the DNA is TGTGCCAGCAGTTTCGCCCCCGGGGCCAACGTCCTGACTTTC. The chain couples TRBV27 to TRBJ2-6, with unresolved D. CDR3 length: 14 amino acids. CDR1 and CDR2 (germline): MNHEY, SMNVEV (reference sequence). V lost 3 bases and J lost 4, with 7 bases in between.

This clonotype was counted only a few times. The rearrangement uses TRBV20-1 and TRBJ1-1; no definite D call. Deletions cut 0 bases from V and 3 bases from J, with 8 bases between. This CDR3 has 13 residues. Germline CDR1 reads DFQATT; CDR2 reads SNEGSKA (reference sequence). CDR3 loop: CSARDVVDTEAFF. For the CDR3, the DNA is TGCAGTGCTAGAGACGTGGTCGACACTGAAGCTTTCTTT.

This clonotype was detected ten times or more. The gene calls are TRBV11-2 and TRBJ2-7; 7 bases agree with TRBD1. The trim removed 3 bases at V and 4 bases at J, leaving 3 bases unmatched. Per the germline V gene, CDR1 is SGHAT and CDR2 is FQNNGV. This CDR3 spans 13 amino acids. The CDR3 nucleotides read TGTGCCAGCAGCTTGGACAGGCGGTACGAGCAGTACTTC. This sequence encodes CASSLDRRYEQYF.